Listed below are T cell receptor beta chains from one sample, sequenced in a study of T cell repertoires in cytomegalovirus infection. Via MiXCR, TCRdb re-called the reads, giving one row per CDR3 protein. The top ten hold approximately 14% of the sample, which has approximately 770,000 distinct CDR3 sequences, under 35% seen once. The antigens of these receptors remain unknown. Here the sequenced sample was cultured CD8+ T cells from PBMCs, taken from culture after CMV antigen stimulation. Receptor source: a human donor in good health (CMV status not recorded). Some clones in this sample may be carry-over from other donors' samples. Each CDR3 is given with its conserved first and last residue. A D gene is named only where the DNA matches it firmly. Some rows have no size entry. The others give once, few or many, or a class for an expanded clone.

j_call clone_size d_call v_call cdr3_nt cdr3_aa
TRBJ2-1 NA NA TRBV20-1 TGCAGTGCTAGGGGTAGTGGGGTCGGGGGCTCCTACAATGAGCAGTTCTTC CSARGSGVGGSYNEQFF
TRBJ2-2 NA TRBD1 TRBV28 TGTGCCAGCAGACGCGACAGGGACACCGGGGAGCTGTTTTTT CASRRDRDTGELFF
TRBJ2-3 few NA TRBV6-1 TGTGCCAGCAGTGAAGCGCCTAGCCCCAGCACAGATACGCAGTATTTT CASSEAPSPSTDTQYF
TRBJ1-4 few TRBD1 TRBV27 TGTGCCAGCAAGAAGGGACAGGCGAGGGAAAAACTGTTTTTT CASKKGQAREKLFF
TRBJ2-3 NA TRBD1 TRBV5-1 TGCGCCAGCAGCTCGAACAGGGGGCAAACAGATACGCAGTATTTT CASSSNRGQTDTQYF
TRBJ1-2 few TRBD1 TRBV24-1 TGTGCCACCAGTGATGGGACAGGGGTGCAAAAGGGCTACACCTTC CATSDGTGVQKGYTF
TRBJ2-1 NA TRBD1 TRBV9 TGTGCCAGCAGCTTCCGGGACAGGAGCGTGGATGAGCAGTTCTTC CASSFRDRSVDEQFF
TRBJ2-7 NA NA TRBV2 TGTGCCAGCAGTGAAGCGGAGCTAGCGCCCTACGAGCAGTACTTC CASSEAELAPYEQYF
TRBJ1-2 NA NA TRBV7-9 TGTGCCAGCAGCTTCTGGGGGGCGCTTGGCTACACCTTC CASSFWGALGYTF
TRBJ2-7 NA NA TRBV6-1 TGTGCCAGCAGTGGAGGGCAGTACTTC CASSGGQYF
TRBJ2-1 few NA TRBV28 TGTGCCAGCAGTTTGGTTCGGGGTTTCTACAATGAGCAGTTCTTC CASSLVRGFYNEQFF
TRBJ2-2 many TRBD1 TRBV7-6 TGTGCCAGCAGTCACCCTCGGGACAGGGCCACCGGGGAGCTGTTTTTT CASSHPRDRATGELFF
TRBJ2-1 NA NA TRBV10-3 TGTGCCATCAGTGAGTTAGATCAGGGGGAGGATGAGCAGTTCTTC CAISELDQGEDEQFF
TRBJ2-7 many NA TRBV7-6 TGTGCCAGCAGCCCCCTGGAGGAAACCTACGAGCAGTACTTC CASSPLEETYEQYF
TRBJ2-7 many TRBD1 TRBV29-1 TGCAGCGGACAGGGGGCGGGTGAGCAGTACTTC CSGQGAGEQYF
TRBJ1-1 NA NA TRBV4-1 TGCGCCAGCAGCCAAGATTTATCCACTGAAGCTTTCTTT CASSQDLSTEAFF
TRBJ2-3 NA NA TRBV4-1 TGCGCCAGCAGCCAAAAAGGAGGTCCAGATACGCAGTATTTT CASSQKGGPDTQYF
TRBJ2-7 few NA TRBV7-8 TGTGCCAGCAGCTTAAGGGACTTGGCCTACGAGCAGTACTTC CASSLRDLAYEQYF
TRBJ2-7 few NA TRBV6-1 TGTGCCAGCAGCCACGGTAGCGCCGATCCCGAGCAGTACTTC CASSHGSADPEQYF
TRBJ1-2 NA TRBD1 TRBV11-2 TGTGCCAGCAGCTTAGCCCGGGACAGGTCTGGCTACACCTTC CASSLARDRSGYTF
TRBJ1-1 NA TRBD1 TRBV11-2 TGTGCCAGTTATCCGGGACAGGGGAACACTGAAGCTTTCTTT CASYPGQGNTEAFF
TRBJ2-1 few NA TRBV11-3 TGTGCCAGCAGCCCCGGGACATATTCCTACAATGAGCAGTTCTTC CASSPGTYSYNEQFF
TRBJ1-2 many NA TRBV7-2 TGTGCCAGCAGCTTAGTGGGGGGGGGGGCAGGCCCCCTCGATGGCTACACCTTC CASSLVGGGAGPLDGYTF
TRBJ2-7 NA NA TRBV19 TGTGCCAGTAGTACTCTATCTGAAAGCTCCTACGAGCAGTACTTC CASSTLSESSYEQYF
TRBJ1-5 NA NA TRBV5-5 TGTGCCAGCCAACAGGGAGGCGGTAATCAGCCCCAGCATTTT CASQQGGGNQPQHF
TRBJ2-1 NA NA TRBV10-3 TGTGCCATCAGTGAGACCCGGACGGGCTCCTACAATGAGCAGTTCTTC CAISETRTGSYNEQFF
TRBJ1-1 NA NA TRBV6-2/TRBV6-3 TGTGCCAGCAGTTGGGACGAGGGTAACACTGAAGCTTTCTTT CASSWDEGNTEAFF
TRBJ2-7 few TRBD1 TRBV18 TGTGCCAGCTCACCACAGGGCGGACAGGGGAGGTACGAGCAGTACTTC CASSPQGGQGRYEQYF
TRBJ1-6 NA NA TRBV19 TGTGCCAGTAGTATAAACAGGGATAATTCACCCCTCCACTTT CASSINRDNSPLHF
TRBJ2-6 many TRBD1 TRBV7-6 TGTGCCAGCAGCCCCTACAGGACAGGGAGTGCCAACGTCCTGACTTTC CASSPYRTGSANVLTF
TRBJ2-7 once TRBD1 TRBV6-1 TGTGCCAGCAGTGAACCTGGGACAGAACACGAGCAGTACTTC CASSEPGTEHEQYF
TRBJ1-1 NA NA TRBV11-2 TGTGCCAGCAGCGAAAGACGATTTTCTGAAGCTTTCTTT CASSERRFSEAFF
TRBJ1-4 many NA TRBV7-2 TGTGCCAGCAGCTCCCGGGTCCCAGGTGAAAAACTGTTTTTT CASSSRVPGEKLFF
TRBJ2-5 few NA TRBV11-2 TGTGCCAGCAGCCGAGAAAACAGATCCCCCCAAGAGACCCAGTACTTC CASSRENRSPQETQYF
TRBJ1-1 NA TRBD1 TRBV6-6 TGTGCCAGCAGTTTCGTCCCGGGACAGGGCCGGAACACTGAAGCTTTCTTT CASSFVPGQGRNTEAFF
TRBJ1-1 NA NA TRBV6-5 TGTGCCAGCAGTTATGTTGGGACACCGAACACTGAAGCTTTCTTT CASSYVGTPNTEAFF
TRBJ1-1 NA NA TRBV19 TGTGCCAGTAAGGGCGAGGGGGGAGGAACTGAAGCTTTCTTT CASKGEGGGTEAFF
TRBJ2-1 many NA TRBV7-8 TGTGCCAGCAGCTTAGCCGCGGGGTTTTCCTACAATGAGCAGTTCTTC CASSLAAGFSYNEQFF
TRBJ2-2 many NA TRBV7-6 TGTGCCAGCAGCTTAGCGGTGGCCGGGGAGCTGTTTTTT CASSLAVAGELFF
TRBJ2-5 many TRBD2 TRBV7-2 TGTGCCAGCAGCAAAAAATCGGCACTAGCGGGGGGGCCGATGAATATTGAGACCCAGTACTTC CASSKKSALAGGPMNIETQYF
TRBJ2-7 NA NA TRBV7-6 TGTGCCAGGAGCTTACCCCCGCGCCACGAGCAGTACTTC CARSLPPRHEQYF
TRBJ2-1 NA NA TRBV12-3/TRBV12-4 TGTGCCAGCAGGGGGGGGGCAGGGGCCTACAATGAGCAGTTCTTC CASRGGAGAYNEQFF
TRBJ2-1 NA NA TRBV15 TGTGCCACCAGCAGACCCGGGCCGGAGACGGGGCAGTTCTTC CATSRPGPETGQFF
TRBJ2-1 NA NA TRBV19 TGTGCCAGTAGTACCCGGCAAGAGCAGTTCTTC CASSTRQEQFF
TRBJ1-2 few TRBD1 TRBV19 TGTGCCAGTAAATCGACAGGGGGGAGATCCGGCTATGGCTACACCTTC CASKSTGGRSGYGYTF
TRBJ1-1 few NA TRBV29-1 TGCAGCGGAATGTTGGGGGGCAACACTGAAGCTTTCTTT CSGMLGGNTEAFF
TRBJ2-1 NA TRBD2 TRBV12-3/TRBV12-4 TGTGCCAGCAGTTTTTGGAGCGGGGGAATCTACAATGAGCAGTTCTTC CASSFWSGGIYNEQFF
TRBJ2-7 few TRBD1 TRBV6-4 TGTAAAACGGGACAGAGACCCTACGAGCAGTACTTC CKTGQRPYEQYF
TRBJ2-1 NA NA TRBV19 TGTGCCAGTAGTATAGACGACGGGTACTACAATGAGCAGTTCTTC CASSIDDGYYNEQFF
TRBJ2-1 NA NA TRBV2 TGTGCCAGCCCTGCGCAGGCTAGGAATGAGCAGTTCTTC CASPAQARNEQFF
TRBJ2-7 many NA TRBV6-2/TRBV6-3 TGTGCCAGCACCAAGGACTTCGGGAATTTCTACGAGCAGTACTTC CASTKDFGNFYEQYF
TRBJ1-5 few NA TRBV12-3/TRBV12-4 TGTGCCAGCAGCCCAGGGTTAGGGCAGCCCCAGCATTTT CASSPGLGQPQHF
TRBJ1-2 few TRBD1 TRBV28 TGTGCCAGCCTTCCCTCTGTATCAGAAGCCGGGACAGGGGACGGCTACACCTTC CASLPSVSEAGTGDGYTF
TRBJ1-1 NA NA TRBV4-1 TGCGCCAGCAGCCAACAGGACATTAACACTGAAGCTTTCTTT CASSQQDINTEAFF
TRBJ2-2 NA TRBD1 TRBV27 TGTGCCAGCAGTTTTGTTTTCACAGGGGGAACCGGGGAGCTGTTTTTT CASSFVFTGGTGELFF
TRBJ2-5 NA NA TRBV4-1 TGCGCCAGCAGCCGCAGGATGGCAGAGGTAATGGAGACCCAGTACTTC CASSRRMAEVMETQYF
TRBJ1-1 few NA TRBV10-3 TGTGCCATCAGTGAGTCCGACCCTGAGGACACTGAAGCTTTCTTT CAISESDPEDTEAFF